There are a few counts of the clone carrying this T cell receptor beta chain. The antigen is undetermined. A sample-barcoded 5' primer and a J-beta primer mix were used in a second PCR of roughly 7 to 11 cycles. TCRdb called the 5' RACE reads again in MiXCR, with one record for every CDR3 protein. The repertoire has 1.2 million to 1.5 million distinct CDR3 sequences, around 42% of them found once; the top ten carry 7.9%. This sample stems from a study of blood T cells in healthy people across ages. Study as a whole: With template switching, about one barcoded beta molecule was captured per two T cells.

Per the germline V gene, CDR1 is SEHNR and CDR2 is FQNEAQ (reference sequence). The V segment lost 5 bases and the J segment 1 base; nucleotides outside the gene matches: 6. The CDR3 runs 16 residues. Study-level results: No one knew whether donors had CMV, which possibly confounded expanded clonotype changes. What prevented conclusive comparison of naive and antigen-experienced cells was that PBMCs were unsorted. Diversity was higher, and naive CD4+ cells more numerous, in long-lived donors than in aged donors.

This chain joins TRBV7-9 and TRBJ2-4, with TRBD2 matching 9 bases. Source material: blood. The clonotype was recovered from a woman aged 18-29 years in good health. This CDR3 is CASSTVAGAAKNIQYF. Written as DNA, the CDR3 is TGTGCCAGCAGCACCGTAGCGGGAGCCGCCAAAAACATTCAGTACTTC.